The T cell receptor beta chain described here comes from a study of Graves' ophthalmopathy and Graves' hyperthyroidism. In the study overall: Specimen type is peripheral blood, obtained at initial diagnosis before any treatment.

TCR beta CDR3 amplification used RNA transcripts. First-round RT-PCR employed HTBI primers, with a second-round multiplex PCR after it. Each CDR3 protein gets one entry after TCRdb re-called the multiplex PCR reads with MiXCR. This table has about 620,000 distinct CDR3 sequences, 20% to 25% appearing once. Patients were left out if they had other autoimmune diseases, uncontrolled infections, pregnancy or lactation. In germline, CDR1 is DFQATT, CDR2 SNEGSKA (reference sequence). This CDR3 is built from 17 residues. With 0 bases removed from V and 1 base from J, the gap between germline ends came to 15 bases.

This rearrangement joins TRBV20-1 to TRBJ2-2; weak D call: TRBD1 (5 bases). This clonotype was sampled from a woman under 30 with stable Graves' hyperthyroidism. Some clones in this sample may be carry-over from other donors' samples. The specimen was peripheral blood. The CDR3 here is CSARDNLRGRNTGELFF. For the CDR3, the DNA is TGCAGTGCTAGAGATAATTTAAGGGGCCGGAACACCGGGGAGCTGTTTTTT.